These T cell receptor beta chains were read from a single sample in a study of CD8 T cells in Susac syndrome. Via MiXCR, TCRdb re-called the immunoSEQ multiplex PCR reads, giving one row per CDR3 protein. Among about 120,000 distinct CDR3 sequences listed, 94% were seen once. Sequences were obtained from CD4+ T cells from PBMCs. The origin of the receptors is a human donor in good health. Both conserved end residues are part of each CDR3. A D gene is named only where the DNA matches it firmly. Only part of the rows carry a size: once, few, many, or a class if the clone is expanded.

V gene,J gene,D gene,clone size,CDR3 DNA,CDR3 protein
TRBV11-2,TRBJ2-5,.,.,TGTGCCAGCAGGAGGGGAACTGGTAGTCCTAAAGAGACCCAGTACTTC,CASRRGTGSPKETQYF
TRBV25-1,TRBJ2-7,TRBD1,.,TGTGCCAGCAGTGGCCGGGACAGGGACTACGAGCAGTACTTC,CASSGRDRDYEQYF
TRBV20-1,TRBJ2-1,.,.,TGCAGTGCTAGAGATATAGCTGAGCAGTTCTTC,CSARDIAEQFF
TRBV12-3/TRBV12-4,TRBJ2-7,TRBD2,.,TGTGCCAGCAGTTTAAGGACGGAAGGGACTATCCCCTACGAGCAGTACTTC,CASSLRTEGTIPYEQYF
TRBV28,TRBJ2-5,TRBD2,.,TGTGCCAGCAAATCGGGAGGGCGTCGTATTAGAGAGACCCAGTACTTC,CASKSGGRRIRETQYF
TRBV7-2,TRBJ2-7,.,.,TGTGCCAGCAGCTTTGTGCGGAGCTCCTACGAGCAGTACTTC,CASSFVRSSYEQYF
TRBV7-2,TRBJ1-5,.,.,TGTGCCAGCAGCTTAGCGTCCCAGAGCAATCAGCCCCAGCATTTT,CASSLASQSNQPQHF
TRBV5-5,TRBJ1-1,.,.,TGTGCCAGCAGCAACAGGGCGGACACTGAAGCTTTCTTT,CASSNRADTEAFF
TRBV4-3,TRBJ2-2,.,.,TGCGCCAGCAGCCAAGGGGCAGGTTTGGGGGAGCTGTTTTTT,CASSQGAGLGELFF
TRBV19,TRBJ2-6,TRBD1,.,TGTGCCAGTAGTATTAGACAGGGGGCGTTCGGGGCCAACGTCCTGACTTTC,CASSIRQGAFGANVLTF
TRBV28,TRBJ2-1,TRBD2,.,TGTGCCAGCAGTCGGGGGGACCAGCAGTTCTTC,CASSRGDQQFF
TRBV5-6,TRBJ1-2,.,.,TGTGCCAGCAGCTTGTACTCGGCACAGAACTATGGCTACACCTTC,CASSLYSAQNYGYTF
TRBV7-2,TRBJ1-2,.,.,TGTGCCAGCAGCTTAGAGCCCCGGCCGGGGAATTATGGCTACACCTTC,CASSLEPRPGNYGYTF
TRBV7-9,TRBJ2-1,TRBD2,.,TGTGCCGGGACCGTAGCGGGAGGAGAGGCCTACAATGAGCAGTTCTTC,CAGTVAGGEAYNEQFF
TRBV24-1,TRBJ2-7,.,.,TGTGCCACCAGTGAGCACCGGGAAGCGGACTTC,CATSEHREADF
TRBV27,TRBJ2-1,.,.,TGTGCCAGCAGTTTAAGGCCCCGTCGCGGGATTAGCTCCTACAATGAGCAGTTCTTC,CASSLRPRRGISSYNEQFF
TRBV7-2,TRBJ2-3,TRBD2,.,TGTGCCAGCAGCCTTCAGACTAGCGATATCGATACGCAGTATTTT,CASSLQTSDIDTQYF
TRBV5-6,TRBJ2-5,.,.,TGTGCCAGCAGCCGCGGACGGACCAGTCGAACCCAGTACTTC,CASSRGRTSRTQYF
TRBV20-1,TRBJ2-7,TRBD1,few,TGCAGTCAGGGGACAGGGGACGAGCAGTACTTC,CSQGTGDEQYF
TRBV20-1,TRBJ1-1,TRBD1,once,TGCAGTGCCCCCAGGGGGGGACAGAACACTGAAGCTTTCTTT,CSAPRGGQNTEAFF
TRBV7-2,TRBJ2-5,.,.,TGTGCCAGCAGCTTAGGTGCGAGAGTAGTAGAGACCCAGTACTTC,CASSLGARVVETQYF
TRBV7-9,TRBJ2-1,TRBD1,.,TGTGCCAGCAGCTTATCGAGTCCGACAGGGGGTAATGAGCAGTTCTTC,CASSLSSPTGGNEQFF
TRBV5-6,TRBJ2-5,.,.,TGTGCCAGCAGCTTGTTCCGCCACCAAGAGACCCAGTACTTC,CASSLFRHQETQYF
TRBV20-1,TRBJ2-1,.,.,TGCAGTGCCCCGTCGGGCGGAGGGCTGGGGAATGAGCAGTTCTTC,CSAPSGGGLGNEQFF
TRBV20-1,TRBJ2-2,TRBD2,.,TGCAGTGCTAGAAAGGCCGGGAGGGTAGTCGGGGAGCTGTTTTTT,CSARKAGRVVGELFF
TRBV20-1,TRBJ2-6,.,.,TGCAGTGTCCAGAACTCTGGGGCCAACGTCCTGACTTTC,CSVQNSGANVLTF
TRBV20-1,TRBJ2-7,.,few,TGCAGTGCTACCCAAGCCGGTATCACCGAGCAGTACTTC,CSATQAGITEQYF
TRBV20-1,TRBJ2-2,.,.,TGCAGTGCCCTGACAGGGAACACCGGGGAGCTGTTTTTT,CSALTGNTGELFF
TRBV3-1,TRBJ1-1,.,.,TGTGCCAGCAGCCCTTACAGGACGGATGGGGCTTTCTTT,CASSPYRTDGAFF
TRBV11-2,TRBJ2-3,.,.,TGTGCCAGCAGTCCTACCTTAGTCACAGATACGCAGTATTTT,CASSPTLVTDTQYF
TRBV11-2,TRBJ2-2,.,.,TGTGCCAGCAGCATAGGAGGGCGGGTCCGCCCGAACACCGGGGAGCTGTTTTTT,CASSIGGRVRPNTGELFF
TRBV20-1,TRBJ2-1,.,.,TGCAGTGCTAGTTTGAATCGGGAGCAGTTCTTC,CSASLNREQFF
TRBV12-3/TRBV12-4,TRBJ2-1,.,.,TGTGCCAGCAGTCCCGGACGGGGATTAGCGCAGTTCTTC,CASSPGRGLAQFF
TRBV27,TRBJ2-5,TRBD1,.,TGTGCCAGCAGTTTAAACAGGGGTGAGCGGGAGACCCAGTACTTC,CASSLNRGERETQYF
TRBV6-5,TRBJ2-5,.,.,TGTGCCAGCAGTTACTCGGTACTAGCTAGTCAAGAGACCCAGTACTTC,CASSYSVLASQETQYF
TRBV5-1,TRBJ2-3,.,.,TGCGCCAGCAGCTTAGCTTCAGATACGCAGTATTTT,CASSLASDTQYF
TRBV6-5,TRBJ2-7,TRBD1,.,TGTGCCAGCAGTTACCGAGCCGGGACAGGGATGTACGAGCAGTACTTC,CASSYRAGTGMYEQYF
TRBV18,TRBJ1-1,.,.,TGTGCCAGCTCACCAAACTTACCGCCGAACACTGAAGCTTTCTTT,CASSPNLPPNTEAFF
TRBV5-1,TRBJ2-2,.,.,TGCGCCAGCAGCCCGGAAAGGGGAGACACCGGGGAGCTGTTTTTT,CASSPERGDTGELFF
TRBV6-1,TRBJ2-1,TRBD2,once,TGTGCCAGCAGGAGGGACGGGGGGACCGGGTCTACAGCCCGCAATGAGCAGTTCTTC,CASRRDGGTGSTARNEQFF
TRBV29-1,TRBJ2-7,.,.,TGCAGCGTTGCTCGGGGAAACTCCTACGAGCAGTACTTC,CSVARGNSYEQYF
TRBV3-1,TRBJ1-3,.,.,TGTGCCAGCAACCAAGAAACTGGAAACACCATATATTTT,CASNQETGNTIYF